A single sample is the source of the 10 T cell receptor beta chains below, sequenced in a study of technical replicates of blood from a few donors. Method: immunoSEQ multiplex PCR; TCRdb's copy keeps in-frame clones and lacks some. The repertoire includes 65,000 to 90,000 clones, roughly 93% of them detected once, and under 0.3% sits in the top ten. The sample consisted of T cells isolated from PBMCs. These receptors were obtained from a human donor in good health.

V usage is TRBV5-1 and J usage is TRBJ1-1, with 7 positions matching TRBD1. CDR3 size: 16 residues. Germline CDR1 reads SGHRS; CDR2 reads YFSETQ. Trimming cost V 4 bases and J 7 bases; bases outside gene matches: 16. The CDR3 nucleotides are TGCGCCAGCAGCGTCCGGGACAGTATATTTCGGGGTGAAGCTTTCTTT. Protein sequence: CASSVRDSIFRGEAFF.

This clone was detected only once. CDR3 coding DNA: TGTGCCTTCAACCCCCGGTCGCGGTCGACAGGGCTAGAGCAGTACTTC. Its translation: CAFNPRSRSTGLEQYF. V is TRBV28 and J is TRBJ2-7; TRBD1 agrees at 7 bases. CDR1 MDHEN and CDR2 SYDVKM come from the germline V gene. This CDR3 is 16 amino acids long. Trimming took 11 bases from V and 7 from J; bases not matched to a gene: 23.

V usage is TRBV11-2 and J usage is TRBJ1-2, with TRBD1 identical over 8 bases. The CDR3 spans 13 residues. V lost 6 bases to trimming and J lost 5 bases; unmatched junction nucleotides: 5. Germline loops: CDR1 SGHAT, CDR2 FQNNGV. The CDR3 here is CASRTTGGYGYTF. The CDR3 region has the DNA TGTGCCAGCAGGACTACAGGGGGATATGGCTACACCTTC.

The chain joins TRBV11-2 to TRBJ1-3, with D possibly TRBD1 on 5 matching bases. Germline CDR1 reads SGHAT; CDR2 reads FQNNGV. V lost 1 base and J lost 0, with 10 bases in between. The CDR3 has 16 amino acids. Here the CDR3 reads CASSLGGSYSGNTIYF. CDR3 nucleotides: TGTGCCAGCAGCTTAGGGGGCAGCTACTCTGGAAACACCATATATTTT.

The rearrangement links TRBV19 to TRBJ2-1; D not resolved. The V gene's germline CDR1 is LNHDA and CDR2 SQIVND (reference sequence). The V gene lost 3 bases and the J gene lost 3 bases, with 9 bases spanning the gap. The CDR3 is made up of 14 amino acids. The CDR3 sequence: CASSIASGYNEQFF. In nucleotides, the CDR3 is TGTGCCAGTAGTATTGCGTCAGGCTACAATGAGCAGTTCTTC. Full variable domain (missing parts from reference TRBV19 and TRBJ2-1): DGGITQSPKYLFRKEGQNVTLSCEQNLNHDAMYWYRQDPGQGLRLIYYSQIVNDFQKGDIAEGYSVSREKKESFPLTVTSAQKNPTAFYLCASSIASGYNEQFFGPGTRLTVL.

The chain couples TRBV29-1 to TRBJ2-1; 7 bases are shared with TRBD2. Trimming cost V 6 bases and J 7 bases; bases outside gene matches: 12. The germline V gene has CDR1 SQVTM and CDR2 ANQGSEA. This CDR3 comprises 14 residues. CDR3 nucleotide sequence: TGCAGCGTACGGGTGGTGGTAGCGGGTAATGAGCAGTTCTTC. Translated, it gives CSVRVVVAGNEQFF.

This rearrangement joins TRBV14 to TRBJ2-7; D gene unclear. Germline CDR1 reads SGHDN; CDR2 reads FVKESK. V was pared by 5 bases and J by 4 bases, with 21 bases between. The CDR3 spans 16 residues. The CDR3 here is CASSDLPSSRIYEQYF. In nucleotides, the CDR3 is TGTGCCAGCAGCGATCTACCTTCTTCGCGGATATACGAGCAGTACTTC.

V usage is TRBV4-1 and J usage is TRBJ2-7, with 11 nucleotides matching TRBD1. The length of the CDR3 is 14 residues. J was trimmed by 5 bases and V by 4 bases; bases with no gene match: 4. Looked up from germline, CDR1 is MGHRA and CDR2 is YSYEKL. For the CDR3, the DNA is TGCGCCAGCAGCCCCGGGACAGGGGGTGACGAGCAGTACTTC. This encodes CASSPGTGGDEQYF.

The chain carries TRBV9 and TRBJ2-3, with D maybe TRBD2 (7 bases). The CDR3 loop spans 17 amino acids. Trimming removed 2 bases from V and 2 bases from J, with 18 bases in between. Looked up from germline, CDR1 is SGDLS and CDR2 is YYNGEE. CDR3 DNA sequence: TGTGCCAGCAGCGTCACACTCCGGGGGGCAGACACAGATACGCAGTATTTT. Translated, it gives CASSVTLRGADTDTQYF. The full variable domain, rest sourced from reference TRBV9 and TRBJ2-3, is DSGVTQTPKHLITATGQRVTLRCSPRSGDLSVYWYQQSLDQGLQFLIQYYNGEERAKGNILERFSAQQFPDLHSELNLSSLELGDSALYFCASSVTLRGADTDTQYFGPGTRLTVL.

About this clone itself: One end of the junction fails to match germline, which may point to a read error. The chain joins TRBV2 to TRBJ2-4; 10 bases agree with TRBD1. Germline lookup yields CDR1 SNHLY and CDR2 FYNNEI. The CDR3 covers 14 residues. This CDR3 reads CASNEGDRGNIQYF. CDR3 bases: TGTGCCAGCAATGAAGGGGACAGGGGAAACATTCAGTACTTC.